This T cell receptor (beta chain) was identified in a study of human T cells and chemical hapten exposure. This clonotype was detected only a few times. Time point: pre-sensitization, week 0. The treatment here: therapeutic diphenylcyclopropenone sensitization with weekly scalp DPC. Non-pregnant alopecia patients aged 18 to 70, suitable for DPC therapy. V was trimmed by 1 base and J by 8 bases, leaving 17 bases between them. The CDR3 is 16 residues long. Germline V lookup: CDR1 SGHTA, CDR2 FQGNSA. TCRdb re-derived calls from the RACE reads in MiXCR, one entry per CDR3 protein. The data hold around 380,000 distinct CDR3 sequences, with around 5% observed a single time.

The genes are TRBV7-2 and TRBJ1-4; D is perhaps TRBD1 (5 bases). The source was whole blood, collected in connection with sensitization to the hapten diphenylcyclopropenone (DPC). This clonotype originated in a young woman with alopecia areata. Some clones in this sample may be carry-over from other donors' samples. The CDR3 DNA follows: TGTGCCAGCAGCTTAGTCGGTGGGACGGTGAAAGAAAAACTGTTTTTT. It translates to CASSLVGGTVKEKLFF.